Shown below are 32 T cell receptor beta chains from a single sample sequenced in a study of radiation and T cells in renal cell carcinoma. Time point meaning: baseline pretreatment blood. This sample's treatment: 15 Gy SBRT to primary tumor, nephrectomy 4 weeks later. Here immunoSEQ multiplex PCR was the method, and the copy in TCRdb shows in-frame clones only, minus some. The data contain around 160,000 clones, about 87% of them singletons. Sequencing used blood, obtained from a patient whose treatment included radiotherapy and nephrectomy. All receptors come from a woman aged 70-85 years with renal cell carcinoma.

The chain recombines TRBV30 with TRBJ1-1; D is possibly TRBD1 (5 bases). The CDR3 is made up of 14 amino acids. Germline assignment: CDR1 GTSNPN and CDR2 SVGIG (reference sequence). Trimming took 0 bases from V and 3 from J, leaving 11 bases between them. The chain's CDR3 is CAWSVRGGDTEAFF. The DNA for the CDR3 is TGTGCCTGGAGTGTACGGGGAGGGGACACTGAAGCTTTCTTT.

The chain carries TRBV6-5 and TRBJ2-2; 7 bases line up with TRBD2. The junction had 8 bases not matched to a gene; V was cut back by 6 bases and J by 4 bases. The germline gives CDR1 MNHEY, CDR2 SVGAGI. There are 15 residues in the CDR3. The CDR3 spells CASRVAGVGTGELFF. DNA of the CDR3: TGTGCCAGCAGGGTCGCGGGGGTGGGCACCGGGGAGCTGTTTTTT.

The chain combines TRBV28 with TRBJ1-1, with TRBD1 as a possible D gene (6 bases). Germline V gene data show CDR1 as MDHEN and CDR2 as SYDVKM. The CDR3 loop spans 12 amino acids. Trimming stripped 4 bases from V and 6 bases from J, with 9 bases between. CDR3 in DNA: TGTGCCAGCAGTTGGACAGCCGCTGAAGCTTTCTTT. Translated, it gives CASSWTAAEAFF.

V is TRBV27 and J is TRBJ1-3; possibly TRBD1 for D (6 bases). Germline V gene lookup returns CDR1 MNHEY and CDR2 SMNVEV (reference sequence). This CDR3 region has 15 residues. V lost 5 bases, J lost 0 bases, and 11 bases lay in between. The CDR3 loop is CASSASQGSGNTIYF. In DNA, the CDR3 is TGTGCCAGCAGTGCCTCACAGGGCTCTGGAAACACCATATATTTT.

The chain carries TRBV27 and TRBJ1-2; the match to TRBD1 covers 8 bases. Looked up from germline, CDR1 is MNHEY and CDR2 is SMNVEV (reference sequence). V lost 6 bases to trimming and J lost 0 bases; unmatched junction nucleotides: 9. This CDR3 region has 16 residues. The CDR3 region is CASSGQGSFANYGYTF. The CDR3 region has the DNA TGTGCCAGCAGCGGACAGGGATCTTTTGCTAACTATGGCTACACCTTC.

The CDR3 DNA is TGTGCCAGCAGCCAACAGTTAGAAGCTTTCTTT. Translation: CASSQQLEAFF. The chain couples TRBV6-6 to TRBJ1-1; D call uncertain. The CDR3 extends over 11 amino acids. V was clipped by 6 bases and J by 8 bases, with 10 bases between them. In germline, CDR1 is MNHNY, CDR2 SVGAGI (reference sequence).

This clone was picked up one time. This sequence joins TRBV7-6 and TRBJ2-5, with D perhaps TRBD1 or TRBD2 (5 bases each). CDR3 length equals 16 residues. Germline V CDR1 and CDR2: SGHVS, FNYEAQ. The V gene lost 5 bases and the J gene lost 5 bases, with 21 bases spanning the gap. Here the CDR3 DNA reads TGTGCCAGCAGCCTACCGAGGGGCGGGCGAGATGAGACCCAGTACTTC. Translated: CASSLPRGGRDETQYF.

The rearrangement uses TRBV18 and TRBJ2-5; D unresolved. The CDR3 is 14 amino acids. Trimming cost V 3 bases and J 3 bases, with 11 bases left between them. CDR1 KGHSH and CDR2 LQKENI come from the germline V gene. CDR3 residues: CASSPKRAEETQYF. DNA of the CDR3: TGTGCCAGCTCACCGAAAAGGGCAGAAGAGACCCAGTACTTC.

This clone was counted a single time. The chain links TRBV15 to TRBJ1-1; no definite D call. Trimming removed 0 bases at V and 2 bases at J, with 4 bases between. Germline V gene sequence: CDR1 LNHNV, CDR2 YYDKDF (reference sequence). The CDR3 spans 13 residues. CDR3 loop: CATSRDRNTEAFF. In DNA, the CDR3 is TGTGCCACCAGCAGAGATCGTAACACTGAAGCTTTCTTT.

J is TRBJ2-3 and V is TRBV4-2; D gene uncertain. Trimming removed 2 bases at V and 1 base at J, with 4 bases between. This CDR3 comprises 13 residues. CDR1 is LGHNA and CDR2 is YNFKEQ in the germline V gene. CDR3 sequence (DNA): TGTGCCAGCAGCCAACAGGGCACAGATACGCAGTATTTT. Its protein is CASSQQGTDTQYF.

The rearrangement uses TRBV4-2 and TRBJ1-2; D remains unclear. The germline CDR1 and CDR2 sequences are LGHNA and YNFKEQ. This CDR3 region has 13 residues. V was shortened by 5 bases and J by 8 bases, with 15 bases between the two germline ends. The CDR3, as DNA: TGTGCCAGCAGCTCTGAGAGGACTAGCGGCTACACCTTC. Its protein product is CASSSERTSGYTF.

In this sample, this clone turned up a few times. CDR3 sequence: CASSVEAGWYTEAFF. CDR3 coding DNA: TGTGCCAGCAGCGTAGAGGCAGGGTGGTACACTGAAGCTTTCTTT. V is TRBV9 and J is TRBJ1-1; weak D call: TRBD1 (5 bases). The CDR3 runs 15 residues. Trimming took off 0 bases at V and 3 bases at J, with 12 bases between the two ends. Per the germline V gene, CDR1 is SGDLS and CDR2 is YYNGEE.

The rearrangement uses TRBV11-2 and TRBJ1-5; unclear D gene. CDR1 is SGHAT, CDR2 FQNNGV, per germline. The length of the CDR3 is 13 residues. The V and J ends lost 3 bases and 4 bases respectively, with 7 bases between them. CDR3 in amino acids: CASSLTDNQPQHF. CDR3 DNA sequence: TGTGCCAGCAGCTTGACCGATAATCAGCCCCAGCATTTT.

This chain uses TRBV4-1 with TRBJ2-1; D is perhaps TRBD2 (5 bases). CDR1 MGHRA and CDR2 YSYEKL come from the germline V gene. This CDR3 region has 14 residues. Trimming stripped 1 base from V and 5 bases from J, with 9 bases between. Written as DNA, the CDR3 is TGCGCCAGCAGCCAAGTAACTAGGGACAATGAGCAGTTCTTC. It is translated as CASSQVTRDNEQFF.

In its sample, this clone was seen a few times. The chain couples TRBV6-5 to TRBJ1-1; tentative D call: TRBD1 (6 bases). Germline CDR1 and CDR2: MNHEY and SVGAGI. V lost 0 bases and J lost 7, with 9 bases in between. This CDR3 has 13 residues. In DNA form, the CDR3 reads TGTGCCAGCAGTTACTCTTGGGGGCGTGAAGCTTTCTTT. Its translation is CASSYSWGREAFF.

The chain is built from TRBV6-5 and TRBJ2-4; D may match TRBD1 or TRBD2 (5 bases each). The CDR3 runs 14 residues. Germline V lookup: CDR1 MNHEY, CDR2 SVGAGI. Trimming removed 2 bases from V and 6 bases from J, with 11 bases in between. The CDR3 DNA is TGTGCCAGCAGTTACCGGCAGGGAGTAAACATTCAGTACTTC. Protein product: CASSYRQGVNIQYF.

The chain carries TRBV7-6 and TRBJ1-6; no definite D call. CDR1 is SGHVS, CDR2 FNYEAQ, per germline. V lost 0 bases, J lost 0 bases, and 6 bases lay in between. CDR3 length: 16 residues. The CDR3 DNA is TGTGCCAGCAGCTTAGCTGTAGACTCCTATAATTCACCCCTCCACTTT. Translation: CASSLAVDSYNSPLHF.

This chain joins TRBV30 and TRBJ1-3; the match to TRBD1 covers 9 bases. The J segment lost 0 bases and the V segment lost 3 bases, leaving 6 bases of the junction unmatched. Germline assignment: CDR1 GTSNPN and CDR2 SVGIG (reference sequence). The CDR3 totals 16 residues. CDR3 bases: TGTGCCTGGAGGGGGACAGGGACACCCTCTGGAAACACCATATATTTT. Encoded protein: CAWRGTGTPSGNTIYF. Complete variable domain (other parts from reference TRBV30 and TRBJ1-3): SQTIHQWPATLVQPVGSPLSLECTVEGTSNPNLYWYRQAAGRGLQLLFYSVGIGQISSEVPQNLSASRPQDRQFILSSKKLLLSDSGFYLCAWRGTGTPSGNTIYFGEGSWLTVV.

The chain joins TRBV7-2 to TRBJ2-4; no definite D call. V lost 2 bases and J lost 2, with 13 bases in between. This CDR3 comprises 16 residues. The V gene's germline CDR1 is SGHTA and CDR2 FQGNSA. CDR3 sequence: CASSLLRRGTKNIQYF. As DNA, the CDR3 is TGTGCCAGCAGCTTATTACGAAGAGGAACCAAAAACATTCAGTACTTC.

This sequence joins TRBV2 and TRBJ2-5; D tentatively fits TRBD1 or TRBD2 (5 bases each). V shed 8 bases and J shed 4 bases, with 14 bases lying between them. Germline CDR1 reads SNHLY; CDR2 reads FYNNEI. The CDR3 contains 13 residues. This CDR3 reads CASSGAGGETQYF. CDR3 bases: TGTGCCAGCTCCGGGGCGGGTGGAGAGACCCAGTACTTC.

This clone was picked up a small number of times. Here the CDR3 DNA reads TGTGCCAGCAGCTCTAGCGGAGACAACTATGGCTACACCTTC. It encodes CASSSSGDNYGYTF. The chain links TRBV7-9 to TRBJ1-2; D uncertain. This CDR3 contains 14 residues. Germline assignment: CDR1 SEHNR and CDR2 FQNEAQ (reference sequence). With 4 bases removed from V and 2 bases from J, the gap between germline ends came to 11 bases.

This clone was counted only a few times. V is TRBV5-8 and J is TRBJ1-5; no firm D call. The CDR3 runs to 14 residues. V lost 4 bases and J lost 8, with 16 bases in between. From germline, CDR1 is SGHTS and CDR2 YDEGEE. CDR3 amino acids: CASSHDGYREPQHF. The CDR3 DNA sequence: TGTGCCAGCAGCCACGACGGTTATCGAGAGCCCCAGCATTTT.

The chain couples TRBV4-2 to TRBJ1-4; 7 bases line up with TRBD1. This CDR3 region has 17 residues. Germline values: CDR1 LGHNA, CDR2 YNFKEQ. The V gene end was trimmed by 4 bases and the J gene end by 7 bases; junction bases not matched to a gene: 15. The CDR3 sequence is CASSPGTELSRGEKLFF. The DNA for the CDR3 is TGTGCCAGCAGCCCCGGGACAGAATTGTCGCGGGGTGAAAAACTGTTTTTT.

The chain carries TRBV2 and TRBJ1-2; D gene uncertain. Trimming stripped 8 bases from V and 8 bases from J, with 3 bases between. Germline assignment: CDR1 SNHLY and CDR2 FYNNEI. This CDR3 spans 8 amino acids. This chain's CDR3 is CASGGYTF. CDR3 DNA sequence: TGTGCCAGCGGCGGCTACACCTTC.

CDR3 region: CASSSRDHDTEAFF. CDR3 coding DNA: TGTGCCAGCAGCTCCCGGGACCACGACACTGAAGCTTTCTTT. The rearrangement links TRBV7-9 to TRBJ1-1, with a possible D match to TRBD1 (5 bases). The V gene lost 4 bases and the J gene lost 3 bases, with 12 bases spanning the gap. CDR3 length: 14 residues. Germline CDR1 reads SEHNR; CDR2 reads FQNEAQ (reference sequence).

This clone was observed a single time. The CDR3 DNA follows: TGCGCCAGCAGCCAGACAGGGTTTAATGAAAAACTGTTTTTT. As protein: CASSQTGFNEKLFF. The J gene is TRBJ1-4, the V gene TRBV4-1; 7 bases map to TRBD1. CDR3 length: 14 amino acids. J gave up 4 bases and V 3 bases, and 2 bases lay outside the gene matches. Germline CDR1 is MGHRA and CDR2 is YSYEKL.

This sequence joins TRBV7-8 and TRBJ2-1, with 14 positions matching TRBD2. The germline V gene encodes CDR1 SGHVS and CDR2 FQNEAQ. With 6 bases clipped from V and 9 bases from J, the junction kept 7 bases outside the gene matches. The CDR3 covers 15 residues. The CDR3 coding sequence is TGTGCCAGCAGTACCCGACTAGCGGGGGGGCGTGAGCAGTTCTTC. Its translation: CASSTRLAGGREQFF.

The J gene is TRBJ1-2, the V gene TRBV19; 8 nucleotides align to TRBD1. J gave up 4 bases and V 7 bases, and 11 bases lay outside the gene matches. The germline CDR1 and CDR2 sequences are LNHDA and SQIVND (reference sequence). The CDR3 spans 15 residues. The CDR3 DNA reads TGTGCCAGTACATCCCAGGGGACAGGTTCCTATGGCTACACCTTC. Translated, it gives CASTSQGTGSYGYTF.

This clone was counted a single time. DNA of the CDR3: TGTGCCAGCAGTTACTCGACGGAGGTAGGACAAGAGACCCAGTACTTC. Translated: CASSYSTEVGQETQYF. The chain combines TRBV6-6 with TRBJ2-5; D is perhaps TRBD2 (5 bases). Germline V lookup: CDR1 MNHNY, CDR2 SVGAGI (reference sequence). The CDR3 runs 16 residues. The germline V and J ends were trimmed by 0 bases and 2 bases, with 13 bases remaining between them.

The chain combines TRBV6-6 with TRBJ1-5, with 7 bases that match TRBD1. V lost 6 bases and J lost 7; bases outside the gene matches: 9. The CDR3 length is 14 residues. Germline V gene data show CDR1 as MNHNY and CDR2 as SVGAGI (reference sequence). CDR3 nucleotides: TGTGCCAGCAGAGACAGGGTTTTAAACCAGCCCCAGCATTTT. Residues: CASRDRVLNQPQHF.

The V gene is TRBV6-5, the J gene TRBJ1-4; TRBD1 is a possible D gene (5 bases). CDR3 length: 15 amino acids. V gave up 2 bases and J gave up 8 bases, with 15 bases separating them. CDR1 and CDR2 (germline): MNHEY, SVGAGI. The CDR3 sequence: CASSYDSRDGEKLFF. The CDR3 region has the DNA TGTGCCAGCAGTTACGACAGCAGGGATGGCGAAAAACTGTTTTTT.

The chain is built from TRBV5-6 and TRBJ1-2, with 7 bases lining up with TRBD1. Trimming took 0 bases from V and 3 from J; bases not matched to a gene: 2. This CDR3 is 14 amino acids long. Per the germline V gene, CDR1 is SGHDT and CDR2 is YYEEEE. In DNA, the CDR3 is TGTGCCAGCAGCTTGGTAGACAGGGACTATGGCTACACCTTC. Residues: CASSLVDRDYGYTF.